This is a list of T cell receptor beta chains from one sample in a study of blood T cell repertoires in COVID-19. Using immunoSEQ multiplex PCR, the repertoire was profiled, and TCRdb retains in-frame clones only, with some absent. The sample has about 75,000 clones, 75% to 85% seen once. The sample was peripheral blood. These TCRs come from a woman in her fifties or sixties with acute or convalescent COVID-19. Each CDR3 is given with its conserved first and last residue. Each record gives: clone size, J gene, D gene, V gene, CDR3 protein, CDR3 DNA. D genes are given only for firm matches. Part of the rows lack a size; the others show once, few, many or a class for expanded clones.

>-|TRBJ1-2|-|TRBV28
CASSQDFMGGYTF
TGTGCCAGCAGTCAGGACTTCATGGGGGGCTACACCTTC
>-|TRBJ2-1|TRBD2|TRBV7-9
CASSLKAGLTGNEQFF
TGTGCCAGCAGCTTAAAAGCGGGGTTAACAGGAAATGAGCAGTTCTTC
>-|TRBJ2-5|-|TRBV5-1
CASSTLTRSQETQYF
TGCGCCAGCAGCACCCTGACGCGGAGCCAAGAGACCCAGTACTTC
>-|TRBJ1-5|TRBD1|TRBV6-2/TRBV6-3
CASSDLQGFGQPQHF
TGTGCCAGCAGTGATCTACAGGGGTTCGGTCAGCCCCAGCATTTT
>-|TRBJ2-7|-|TRBV11-2
CASSAGAFYEQYF
TGTGCCAGCAGCGCGGGGGCCTTCTACGAGCAGTACTTC
>-|TRBJ2-2|-|TRBV7-9
CASSLSTGKGTGELFF
TGTGCCAGCAGCTTAAGTACAGGGAAGGGCACCGGGGAGCTGTTTTTT
>-|TRBJ2-3|TRBD2|TRBV2
CASSEEAGGTDTQYF
TGTGCCAGCAGTGAGGAGGCGGGGGGCACAGATACGCAGTATTTT
>-|TRBJ1-3|-|TRBV15
CATSRTGERNTIYF
TGTGCCACCAGCAGGACCGGGGAGAGAAACACCATATATTTT
>once|TRBJ2-3|TRBD1|TRBV4-1
CASSQGRGPTDTQYF
TGCGCCAGCAGCCAAGGCAGGGGGCCCACAGATACGCAGTATTTT
>-|TRBJ2-7|-|TRBV5-6
CASSRVLYEQYF
TGTGCCAGCAGCCGGGTCCTATACGAGCAGTACTTC
>-|TRBJ2-1|TRBD2|TRBV7-9
CASSIITLAGGVQFF
TGTGCCAGCAGCATAATCACCTTAGCGGGAGGGGTGCAGTTCTTC
>-|TRBJ1-2|TRBD1|TRBV10-3
CAIAETTGPYTF
TGTGCCATCGCAGAGACGACAGGGCCCTACACCTTC
>once|TRBJ2-1|-|TRBV19
CASSPQSTSGPYNEQFF
TGTGCCAGTAGTCCCCAATCTACGAGCGGGCCTTACAATGAGCAGTTCTTC
>-|TRBJ1-5|-|TRBV5-1
CASSFGGTSNQPQHF
TGCGCCAGCAGCTTCGGCGGTACTAGCAATCAGCCCCAGCATTTT
>-|TRBJ2-1|-|TRBV4-1
CASSQDSSRVAEQFF
TGCGCCAGCAGCCAAGATTCGTCCAGGGTAGCTGAGCAGTTCTTC
>-|TRBJ2-7|TRBD2|TRBV3-1/TRBV3-2
CASSQDPGGGSSYEQYF
TGTGCCAGCAGCCAAGATCCAGGCGGGGGGAGCTCCTACGAGCAGTACTTC
>-|TRBJ1-4|-|TRBV5-8
CASSLVRGGKLFF
TGTGCCAGCAGCTTGGTCAGGGGCGGGAAACTGTTTTTT
>-|TRBJ2-3|-|TRBV5-5
CASDQQGLSTDTQYF
TGTGCCAGCGATCAACAGGGCCTGAGCACAGATACGCAGTATTTT
>-|TRBJ2-5|-|TRBV9
CASSVPGQETQYF
TGTGCCAGCAGCGTACCCGGCCAAGAGACCCAGTACTTC
>-|TRBJ2-3|TRBD2|TRBV7-8
CASSSTSGRARDTQYF
TGTGCCAGCAGCTCGACTAGCGGGAGGGCCCGGGATACGCAGTATTTT
>-|TRBJ2-1|TRBD2|TRBV4-1
CASSQGTLAGAPNEQFF
TGCGCCAGCAGCCAAGGAACACTAGCGGGAGCTCCCAATGAGCAGTTCTTC
>-|TRBJ2-4|-|TRBV19
CASSQGLFQYF
TGTGCCAGTAGTCAGGGACTCTTTCAGTACTTC
>-|TRBJ1-6|TRBD1|TRBV27
CASSSWSGTGPSPLHF
TGTGCCAGCAGCTCTTGGTCCGGGACAGGGCCTTCACCCCTCCACTTT
>few|TRBJ1-3|TRBD1|TRBV12-3/TRBV12-4
CASSVTGDYTIYF
TGTGCCAGCAGTGTGACAGGGGATTACACCATATATTTT
>-|TRBJ1-6|-|TRBV6-2/TRBV6-3
CASSYSSRTPLHF
TGTGCCAGCAGTTACTCTTCTAGGACACCCCTCCACTTT
>-|TRBJ1-2|-|TRBV14
CASTPQKSPYGYTF
TGTGCCAGCACCCCGCAGAAGTCTCCCTATGGCTACACCTTC
>-|TRBJ2-3|-|TRBV24-1
CATSATGAADTQYF
TGTGCCACCAGTGCAACGGGAGCGGCAGATACGCAGTATTTT
>-|TRBJ1-1|-|TRBV4-1
CASSQGAGNTEAFF
TGCGCCAGCAGCCAAGGGGCAGGGAACACTGAAGCTTTCTTT
>-|TRBJ1-1|-|TRBV15
CATSRRPGDGAEAFF
TGTGCCACCAGCAGAAGACCCGGGGATGGAGCTGAAGCTTTCTTT
>-|TRBJ2-7|TRBD2|TRBV27
CASARGVTYEQYF
TGTGCCAGCGCCCGGGGGGTTACCTACGAGCAGTACTTC
>-|TRBJ1-2|-|TRBV12-5
CASGLGPGGYTF
TGTGCTAGTGGTTTGGGGCCTGGCGGCTACACCTTC
>-|TRBJ2-3|TRBD1|TRBV5-5
CASSPGGDTQYF
TGTGCCAGTTCTCCAGGGGGAGATACGCAGTATTTT
>-|TRBJ1-1|-|TRBV4-2
CASSREMNTEAFF
TGTGCCAGCAGTCGAGAAATGAACACTGAAGCTTTCTTT
>once|TRBJ2-5|-|TRBV7-9
CASSLGGQETQYF
TGTGCCAGCAGCTTGGGGGGCCAAGAGACCCAGTACTTC
>-|TRBJ2-7|TRBD2|TRBV6-5
CASIKRGANYEQYF
TGTGCCAGCATCAAGCGGGGGGCGAACTACGAGCAGTACTTC
>-|TRBJ2-1|-|TRBV28
CASSPLGGGGRNEQFF
TGTGCCAGCAGTCCACTCGGGGGAGGGGGGCGCAATGAGCAGTTCTTC
>-|TRBJ2-2|-|TRBV7-7
CASSPLRPHQGTGELFF
TGTGCTAGCAGCCCCCTACGACCCCATCAGGGCACCGGGGAGCTGTTTTTT
>-|TRBJ1-4|-|TRBV7-4
CASTPGGVATNEKLFF
TGTGCCAGCACCCCGGGAGGAGTTGCAACTAATGAAAAACTGTTTTTT
>-|TRBJ1-4|-|TRBV5-4
CASSAQGLVLGKLFF
TGTGCCAGCAGCGCACAGGGTTTGGTGCTCGGAAAACTGTTTTTT
>-|TRBJ2-2|-|TRBV25-1
CASSDSDKGELFF
TGTGCCAGCAGTGACTCAGACAAAGGGGAGCTGTTTTTT